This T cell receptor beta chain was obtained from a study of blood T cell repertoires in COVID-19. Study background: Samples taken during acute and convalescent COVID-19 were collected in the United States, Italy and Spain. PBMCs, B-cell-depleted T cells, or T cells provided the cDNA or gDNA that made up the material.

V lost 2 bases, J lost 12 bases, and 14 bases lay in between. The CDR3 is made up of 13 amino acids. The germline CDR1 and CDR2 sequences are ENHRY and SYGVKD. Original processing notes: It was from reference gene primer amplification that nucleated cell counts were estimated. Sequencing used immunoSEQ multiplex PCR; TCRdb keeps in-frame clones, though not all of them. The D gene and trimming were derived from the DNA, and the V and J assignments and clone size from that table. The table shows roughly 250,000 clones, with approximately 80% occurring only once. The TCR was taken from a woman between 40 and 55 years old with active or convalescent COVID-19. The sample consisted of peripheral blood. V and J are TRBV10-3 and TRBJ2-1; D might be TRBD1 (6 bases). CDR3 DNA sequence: TGTGCCATCAGTGAGACTACAGGGCTTGGGCAGTTCTTC. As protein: CAISETTGLGQFF.